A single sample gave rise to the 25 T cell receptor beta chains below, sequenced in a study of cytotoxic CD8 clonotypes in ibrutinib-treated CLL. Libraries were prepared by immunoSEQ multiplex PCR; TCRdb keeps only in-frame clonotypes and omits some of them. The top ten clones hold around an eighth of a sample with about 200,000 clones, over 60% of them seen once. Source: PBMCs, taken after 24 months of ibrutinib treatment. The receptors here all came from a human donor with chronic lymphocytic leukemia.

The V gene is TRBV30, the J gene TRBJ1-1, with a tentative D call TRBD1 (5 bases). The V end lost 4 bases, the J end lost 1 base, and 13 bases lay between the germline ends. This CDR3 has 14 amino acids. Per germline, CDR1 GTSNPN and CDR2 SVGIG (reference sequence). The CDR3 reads CAWTPGRPNTEAFF. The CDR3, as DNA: TGTGCCTGGACTCCGGGACGGCCGAACACTGAAGCTTTCTTT.

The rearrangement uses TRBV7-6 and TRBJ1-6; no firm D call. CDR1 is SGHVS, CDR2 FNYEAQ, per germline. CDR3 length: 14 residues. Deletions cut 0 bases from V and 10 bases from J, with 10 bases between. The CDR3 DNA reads TGTGCCAGCAGCTTAGCTCCCGGGGAATCACCCCTCCACTTT. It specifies CASSLAPGESPLHF.

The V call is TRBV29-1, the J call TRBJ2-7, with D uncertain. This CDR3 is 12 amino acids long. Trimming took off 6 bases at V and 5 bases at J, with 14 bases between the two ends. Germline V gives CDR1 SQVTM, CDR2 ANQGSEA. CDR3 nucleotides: TGCAGCGTGTCGGCGGAAAAGGACGAGCAGTACTTC. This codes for CSVSAEKDEQYF.

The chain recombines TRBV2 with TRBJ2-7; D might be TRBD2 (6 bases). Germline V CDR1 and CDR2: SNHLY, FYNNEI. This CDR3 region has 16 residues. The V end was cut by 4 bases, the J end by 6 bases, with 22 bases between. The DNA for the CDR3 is TGTGCCAGCAGTGCGGGTGCGGGACTCCTTGGACGCGAGCAGTACTTC. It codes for CASSAGAGLLGREQYF.

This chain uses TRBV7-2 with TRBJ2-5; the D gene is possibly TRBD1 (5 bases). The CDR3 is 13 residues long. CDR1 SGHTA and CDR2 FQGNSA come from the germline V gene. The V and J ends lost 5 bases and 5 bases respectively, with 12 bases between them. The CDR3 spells CASSPRGFETQYF. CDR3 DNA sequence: TGTGCCAGCAGCCCTAGGGGATTCGAGACCCAGTACTTC. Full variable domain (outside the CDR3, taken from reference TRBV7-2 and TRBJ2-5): GAGVSQSPSNKVTEKGKDVELRCDPISGHTALYWYRQSLGQGLEFLIYFQGNSAPDKSGLPSDRFSAERTGGSVSTLTIQRTQQEDSAVYLCASSPRGFETQYFGPGTRLLVL.

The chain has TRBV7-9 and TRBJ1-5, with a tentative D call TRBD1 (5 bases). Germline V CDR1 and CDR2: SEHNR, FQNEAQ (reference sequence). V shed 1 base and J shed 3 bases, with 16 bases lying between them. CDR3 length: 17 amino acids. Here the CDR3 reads CASSLESWGTVNQPQHF. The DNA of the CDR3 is TGTGCCAGCAGCTTAGAATCGTGGGGGACTGTCAATCAGCCCCAGCATTTT.

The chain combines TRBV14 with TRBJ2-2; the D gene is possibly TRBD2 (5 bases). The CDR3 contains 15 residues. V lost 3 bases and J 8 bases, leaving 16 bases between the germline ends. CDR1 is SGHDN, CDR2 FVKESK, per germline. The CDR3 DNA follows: TGTGCCAGCAGCCATTGGACCCGTCGGGAAGGGGAGCTGTTTTTT. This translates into CASSHWTRREGELFF. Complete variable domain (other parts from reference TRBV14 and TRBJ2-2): EAGVTQFPSHSVIEKGQTVTLRCDPISGHDNLYWYRRVMGKEIKFLLHFVKESKQDESGMPNNRFLAERTGGTYSTLKVQPAELEDSGVYFCASSHWTRREGELFFGEGSRLTVL.

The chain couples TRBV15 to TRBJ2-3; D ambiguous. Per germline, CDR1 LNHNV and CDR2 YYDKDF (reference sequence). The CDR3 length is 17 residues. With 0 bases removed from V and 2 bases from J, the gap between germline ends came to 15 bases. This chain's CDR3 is CATSRDRTEFYTDTQYF. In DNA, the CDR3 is TGTGCCACCAGCAGAGATAGAACGGAATTTTACACAGATACGCAGTATTTT.

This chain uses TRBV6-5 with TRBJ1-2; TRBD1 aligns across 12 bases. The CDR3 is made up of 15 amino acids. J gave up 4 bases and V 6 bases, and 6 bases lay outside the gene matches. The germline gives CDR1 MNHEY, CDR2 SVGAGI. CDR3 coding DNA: TGTGCCAGCAGGTCCGGGACAGGGGGCTTCTATGGCTACACCTTC. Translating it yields CASRSGTGGFYGYTF.

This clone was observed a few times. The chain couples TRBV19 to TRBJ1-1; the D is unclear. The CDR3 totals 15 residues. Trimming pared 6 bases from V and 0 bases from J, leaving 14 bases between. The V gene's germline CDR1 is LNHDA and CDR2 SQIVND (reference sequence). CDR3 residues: CASSTSHHMNTEAFF. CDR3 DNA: TGTGCCAGTAGCACCTCGCACCACATGAACACTGAAGCTTTCTTT.

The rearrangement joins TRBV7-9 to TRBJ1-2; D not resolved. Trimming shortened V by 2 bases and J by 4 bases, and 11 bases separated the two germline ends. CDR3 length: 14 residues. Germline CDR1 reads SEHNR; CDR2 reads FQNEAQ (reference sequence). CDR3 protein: CASSLLGSLYGYTF. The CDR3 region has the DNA TGTGCCAGCAGCTTATTAGGGTCCCTCTATGGCTACACCTTC.

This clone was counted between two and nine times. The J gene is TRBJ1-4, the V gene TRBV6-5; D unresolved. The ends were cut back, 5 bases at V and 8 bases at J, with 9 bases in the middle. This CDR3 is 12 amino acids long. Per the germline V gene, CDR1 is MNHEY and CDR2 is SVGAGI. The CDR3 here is CASSQAGEKLFF. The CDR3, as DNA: TGTGCCAGCAGTCAGGCCGGGGAAAAACTGTTTTTT.

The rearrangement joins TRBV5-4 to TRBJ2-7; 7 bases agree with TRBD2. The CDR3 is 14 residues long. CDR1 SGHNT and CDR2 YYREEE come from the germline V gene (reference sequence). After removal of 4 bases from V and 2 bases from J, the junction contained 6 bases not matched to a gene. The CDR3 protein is CASSGREDAYEQYF. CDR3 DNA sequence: TGTGCCAGCAGCGGACGGGAGGACGCCTACGAGCAGTACTTC.

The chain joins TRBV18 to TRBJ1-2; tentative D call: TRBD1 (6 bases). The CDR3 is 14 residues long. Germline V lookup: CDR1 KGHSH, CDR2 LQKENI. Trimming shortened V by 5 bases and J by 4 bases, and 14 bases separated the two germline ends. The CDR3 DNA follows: TGTGCCAGCTCAAAAGGACAGCTAGTCTATGGCTACACCTTC. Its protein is CASSKGQLVYGYTF.

CDR3 DNA: TGTGCCAGCAGCCCAGAACAGGGTATTTTCGGTGGCTACACCTTC. Encoded protein: CASSPEQGIFGGYTF. The rearrangement joins TRBV14 to TRBJ1-2; D is perhaps TRBD1 (6 bases). The CDR3 spans 15 residues. Trimming took 4 bases from V and 7 from J, leaving 19 bases between them. Germline CDR1 and CDR2: SGHDN and FVKESK.

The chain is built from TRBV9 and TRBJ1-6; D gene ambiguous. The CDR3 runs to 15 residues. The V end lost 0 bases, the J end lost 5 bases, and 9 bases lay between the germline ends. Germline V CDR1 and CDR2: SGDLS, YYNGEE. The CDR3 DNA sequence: TGTGCCAGCAGCGTAGGGACGGCCAATAATTCACCCCTCCACTTT. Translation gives CASSVGTANNSPLHF.

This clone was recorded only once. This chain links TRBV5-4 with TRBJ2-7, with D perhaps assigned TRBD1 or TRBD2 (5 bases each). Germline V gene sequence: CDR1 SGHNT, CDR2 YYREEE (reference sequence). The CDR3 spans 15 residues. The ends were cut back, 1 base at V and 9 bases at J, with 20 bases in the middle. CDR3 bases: TGTGCCAGCAGCTTGTCGCCGGGACCCGGTACGGCGCAGTACTTC. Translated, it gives CASSLSPGPGTAQYF.

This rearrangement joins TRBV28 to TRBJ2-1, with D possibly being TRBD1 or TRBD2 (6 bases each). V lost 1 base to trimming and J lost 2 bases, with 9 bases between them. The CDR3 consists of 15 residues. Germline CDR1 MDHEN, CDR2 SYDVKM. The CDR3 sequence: CASSLLGGAYNEQFF. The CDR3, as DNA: TGTGCCAGCAGTTTATTGGGGGGCGCCTACAATGAGCAGTTCTTC.

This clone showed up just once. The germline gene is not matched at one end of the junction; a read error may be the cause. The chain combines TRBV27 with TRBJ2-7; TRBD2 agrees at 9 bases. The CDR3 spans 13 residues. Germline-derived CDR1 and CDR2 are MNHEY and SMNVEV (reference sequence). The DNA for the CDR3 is TGTGCCAGCAGTGTAGCGGGAGCCCTTCGGGCGCACTTC. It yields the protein CASSVAGALRAHF.

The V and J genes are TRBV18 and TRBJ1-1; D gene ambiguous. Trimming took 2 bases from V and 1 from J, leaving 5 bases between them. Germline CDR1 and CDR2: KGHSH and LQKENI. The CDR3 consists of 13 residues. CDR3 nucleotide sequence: TGTGCCAGCTCACCATTAAAGAACACTGAAGCTTTCTTT. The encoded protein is CASSPLKNTEAFF.

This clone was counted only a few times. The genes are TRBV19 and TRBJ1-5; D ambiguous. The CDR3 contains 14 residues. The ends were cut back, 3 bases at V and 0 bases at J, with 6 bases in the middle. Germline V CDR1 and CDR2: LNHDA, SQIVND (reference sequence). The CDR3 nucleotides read TGTGCCAGTAGTATGGTGTCTAGCAATCAGCCCCAGCATTTT. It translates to CASSMVSSNQPQHF.

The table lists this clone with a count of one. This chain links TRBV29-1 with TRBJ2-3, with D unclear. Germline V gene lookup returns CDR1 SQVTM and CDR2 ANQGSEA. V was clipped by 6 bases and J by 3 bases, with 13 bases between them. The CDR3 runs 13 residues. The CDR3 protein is CSVLLRRTDTQYF. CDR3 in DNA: TGCAGCGTCCTACTCCGGCGGACAGATACGCAGTATTTT.

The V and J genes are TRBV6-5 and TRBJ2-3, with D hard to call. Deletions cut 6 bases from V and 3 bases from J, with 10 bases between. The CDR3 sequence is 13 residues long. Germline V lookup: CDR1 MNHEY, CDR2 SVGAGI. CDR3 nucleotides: TGTGCCAGCAGCCCCCACATGACAGATACGCAGTATTTT. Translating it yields CASSPHMTDTQYF.

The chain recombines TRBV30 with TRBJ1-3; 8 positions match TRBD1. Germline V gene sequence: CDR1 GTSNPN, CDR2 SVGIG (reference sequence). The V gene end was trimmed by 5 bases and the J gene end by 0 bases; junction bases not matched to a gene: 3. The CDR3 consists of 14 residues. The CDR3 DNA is TGTGCCTGGCGACAGGGGAACTCTGGAAACACCATATATTTT. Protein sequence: CAWRQGNSGNTIYF.

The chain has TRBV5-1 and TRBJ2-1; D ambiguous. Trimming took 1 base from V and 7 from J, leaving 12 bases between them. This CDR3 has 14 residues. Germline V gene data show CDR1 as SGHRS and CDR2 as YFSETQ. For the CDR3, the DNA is TGCGCCAGCAGCTTGACCGGAGCGACGAATGAGCAGTTCTTC. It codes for CASSLTGATNEQFF. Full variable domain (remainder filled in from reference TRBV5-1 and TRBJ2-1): KAGVTQTPRYLIKTRGQQVTLSCSPISGHRSVSWYQQTPGQGLQFLFEYFSETQRNKGNFPGRFSGRQFSNSRSEMNVSTLELGDSALYLCASSLTGATNEQFFGPGTRLTVL.